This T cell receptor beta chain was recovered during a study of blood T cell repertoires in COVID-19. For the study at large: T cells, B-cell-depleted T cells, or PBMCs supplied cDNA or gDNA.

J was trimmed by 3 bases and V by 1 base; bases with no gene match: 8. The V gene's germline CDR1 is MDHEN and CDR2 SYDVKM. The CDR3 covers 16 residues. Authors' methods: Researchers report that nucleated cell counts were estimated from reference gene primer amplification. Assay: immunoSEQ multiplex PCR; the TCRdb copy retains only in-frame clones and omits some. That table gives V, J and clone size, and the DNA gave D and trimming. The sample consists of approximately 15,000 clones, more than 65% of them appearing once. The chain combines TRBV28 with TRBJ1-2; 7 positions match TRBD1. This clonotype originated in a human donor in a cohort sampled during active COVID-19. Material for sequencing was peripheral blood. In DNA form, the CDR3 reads TGTGCCAGCAGTTTATTCGTTGGCAGGGGGGACTATGGCTACACCTTC. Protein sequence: CASSLFVGRGDYGYTF.